The source of this TCR beta chain is a study of cytotoxic CD8 clonotypes in ibrutinib-treated CLL (dated by TCRdb to the early 2020s). For the wider study: The cohort included around 16 treatment-naive and some twelve relapsed/refractory patients; about 18 were IGHV unmutated. Partial responses were observed in about 24 patients and complete responses in 2; after a median follow-up of around 68 months, remission was maintained in about 15 patients and progression was observed in approximately twelve. Samples at response were collected after a median of about 13 months of treatment, with a range of about 6 to 40 months. On average, each sample had roughly 230,000 productive templates and tens of thousands of productive rearrangements. Longitudinal samples were obtainable from about 30% of the 86 participants in the trial. Cryopreserved peripheral blood mononuclear cells were obtained prior to treatment, at the time of response, and at either disease progression or sustained remission. All remission and progressive disease samples were collected while patients were still receiving ibrutinib. What the research found in general, with its limitations: Baseline clonality exceeded that of age-matched healthy donors and correlated strongly with circulating CD8+ T-cell counts. Sustained-remission and progressing patients did not have matched sampling times, and lymph node repertoires were not examined. At ibrutinib response clonality went up, during sustained remission it held steady, and at progression it dropped back toward baseline. Public clonotypes were rare and either contracted or stayed stable during treatment, and the rise in clonality at ibrutinib response reflected the expansion of private clonotypes.

Concerning this clone itself: Its antigen has not been determined. Base quality data are lacking; no much larger clone is found one base away.

Interpreted using the paper, the time point label stands for: more than 10 months on ibrutinib. Roughly 2.2 micrograms of genomic DNA were extracted from cryopreserved PBMCs for TCR beta library preparation. Longitudinal blood samples from CLL patients on ibrutinib monotherapy were analyzed using high-throughput TCR beta sequencing. The patients took part in an open-label, single-center phase 2 trial of ibrutinib monotherapy. The cysteine opens and the phenylalanine closes a CDR3 of 15 amino acids. The DNA shown is the 45-base CDR3, in frame from base 1. The V and J ends are trimmed by 2 bases and 0 bases, leaving 9 bases between them. The germline V gene yields MRHNA for CDR1 and SNTAGT for CDR2. A MiSeq instrument was used for deep resolution sequencing, which targeted depths ranging from 1 in 1 million up to 1 in 200,000 T cells, with coverage averaging 10x for each clonotype. The immunoSEQ hsTCRB Kit was used to generate TCR beta libraries. The study's own analysis went as follows. Data were analyzed with ImmunoSEQ Data Assistant and ImmunoSEQ Analyzer, with V, D and J genes assigned per IMGT definitions. Clonality, with values ranging from 0 to 1, was calculated as one minus the normalized Shannon entropy of productive rearrangement frequencies. Only overrepresented clonotypes making up at least 0.05% of the repertoire of each patient were included in the public clonotype analysis. Repertoires from some twelve age-matched healthy donors in immuneACCESS were used as clonality controls. TCRdb took this table from immuneACCESS and kept in-frame rearrangements with V and J called. Such tables lack part of the clones; where checked against another copy, unresolved V genes explain under half of the gap, and the rest is unexplained. V and J calls and clone size are copied from that table; D and trimming were computed from the DNA. The sample contains 60,000 to 70,000 clones, 45% to 60% of them found a single time. The ten biggest clones cover about 14% of the sample.

The chain is assembled from TRBV6-4 and TRBJ2-3; no D gene call is confident. Source: PBMCs, taken after 12 months of ibrutinib treatment. The receptor comes from a human donor with chronic lymphocytic leukemia. The CDR3 region: CASSDGATSTDTQYF. The bases are TGTGCCAGCAGTGACGGTGCGACTAGCACAGATACGCAGTATTTT.